These 22 T cell receptor beta chains were sequenced from one sample in a study of T-cell memory formation after mild COVID-19. Each CDR3 protein is one row after TCRdb ran MiXCR on the 5' RACE reads. The sample yields some 300,000 distinct CDR3 sequences, around 20% seen once. The sequenced sample was PBMCs or a T cell subset sorted from them (not recorded which). The source is a young man who had mild COVID-19 (a few samples of this study predate the infection). Cell type and time point are not known.

J is TRBJ1-5 and V is TRBV15; a possible D gene is TRBD1 (5 bases). The germline CDR1 and CDR2 sequences are LNHNV and YYDKDF (reference sequence). V lost 1 base to trimming and J lost 4 bases, with 11 bases between them. The CDR3 loop spans 15 amino acids. The CDR3 nucleotides are TGTGCCACCAGCAGAGGCGACAGTCTGAATCAGCCCCAGCATTTT. Translation gives CATSRGDSLNQPQHF.

The gene calls are TRBV7-2 and TRBJ2-5; 11 nucleotides match TRBD2. Germline V gene sequence: CDR1 SGHTA, CDR2 FQGNSA. The CDR3 is 14 amino acids. V lost 6 bases to trimming and J lost 5 bases; unmatched junction nucleotides: 5. The CDR3 region has the DNA TGTGCCAGCAGACCGACTAGCGGGAAGGAGACCCAGTACTTC. As protein: CASRPTSGKETQYF.

This clonotype has only a few counts. The chain has TRBV5-1 and TRBJ1-5; TRBD1 aligns across 9 bases. The CDR3 has 14 amino acids. Germline V gene sequence: CDR1 SGHRS, CDR2 YFSETQ. The V segment lost 5 bases and the J segment 4 bases; nucleotides outside the gene matches: 4. DNA of the CDR3: TGCGCCAGCAGGCCTGGGACAGGGAATCAGCCCCAGCATTTT. This encodes CASRPGTGNQPQHF.

This clonotype was counted between two and nine times. The chain uses TRBV20-1 and TRBJ2-3; D might be TRBD2 (5 bases). Germline V gene lookup returns CDR1 DFQATT and CDR2 SNEGSKA (reference sequence). The CDR3 is 14 amino acids. Trimming shortened V by 6 bases and J by 0 bases, and 13 bases separated the two germline ends. The DNA for the CDR3 is TGCAGTGCCCTGGGCGGGCGAAGCACAGATACGCAGTATTTT. It encodes CSALGGRSTDTQYF.

There are many counts of this clonotype. CDR3 nucleotides: TGTGCCAGCAGCCCCCTAGGGGGAATCGGCAATGAGCAGTTCTTC. Translating it yields CASSPLGGIGNEQFF. This chain uses TRBV7-7 with TRBJ2-1; D perhaps matches TRBD1 (6 bases). Germline CDR1 and CDR2: SSHAT and FNYEAQ (reference sequence). Trimming removed 5 bases from V and 6 bases from J, with 17 bases in between. CDR3 length: 15 residues. Drawing the rest from reference TRBV7-7 and TRBJ2-1, the complete variable domain is GAGVSQSPRYKVTKRGQDVTLRCDPISSHATLYWYQQALGQGPEFLTYFNYEAQPDKSGLPSDRFSAERPEGSISTLTIQRTEQRDSAMYRCASSPLGGIGNEQFFGPGTRLTVL.

This clonotype was observed a few times. V is TRBV20-1 and J is TRBJ1-5, with D possibly matching TRBD1 (6 bases). V was cut by 5 bases and J by 0 bases, with 11 bases left in between. The germline CDR1 and CDR2 sequences are DFQATT and SNEGSKA (reference sequence). There are 14 residues in the CDR3. The CDR3 DNA reads TGCAGTGCTCGCCCAGGGGATAGCAATCAGCCCCAGCATTTT. This translates into CSARPGDSNQPQHF.

V usage is TRBV5-1 and J usage is TRBJ2-2; 7 bases align to TRBD1. V dropped 4 bases and J dropped 8; count of bases not matched to a gene: 11. The CDR3 totals 15 residues. CDR1 is SGHRS and CDR2 is YFSETQ in the germline V gene. The CDR3 DNA sequence: TGCGCCAGCAGCCCAGGGGACAGCTGGGGAGGGGAGCTGTTTTTT. This sequence encodes CASSPGDSWGGELFF.

V is TRBV4-3 and J is TRBJ2-5, with a weak D call TRBD1 (6 bases). The CDR3 is 15 amino acids. Germline V gene sequence: CDR1 LGHNA, CDR2 YSLEER. Trimming pared 0 bases from V and 1 base from J, leaving 9 bases between. The CDR3 sequence is CASSQDGQIQETQYF. In nucleotides, the CDR3 is TGCGCCAGCAGCCAAGATGGACAGATCCAAGAGACCCAGTACTTC.

This clonotype has only a few counts. The chain combines TRBV7-3 with TRBJ2-2, with D possibly TRBD2 on 7 matching bases. The CDR3 runs to 16 residues. V lost 5 bases, J lost 5 bases, and 18 bases lay in between. The germline gives CDR1 SGHTA, CDR2 FQGTGA. CDR3 protein: CASSPPRGAGTGELFF. CDR3 in DNA: TGTGCCAGCAGCCCGCCCCGGGGGGCAGGGACCGGGGAGCTGTTTTTT. Variable domain in full (rest from reference TRBV7-3 and TRBJ2-2): GAGVSQTPSNKVTEKGKYVELRCDPISGHTALYWYRQSLGQGPEFLIYFQGTGAADDSGLPNDRFFAVRPEGSVSTLKIQRTERGDSAVYLCASSPPRGAGTGELFFGEGSRLTVL.

This clonotype was seen only a few times. The chain has TRBV7-3 and TRBJ2-2; D unresolved. Germline V CDR1 and CDR2: SGHTA, FQGTGA. This CDR3 region has 13 residues. Trimming stripped 6 bases from V and 6 bases from J, with 11 bases between. CDR3 nucleotides: TGTGCCAGCAGTCCCGATGGCTCCGGGGAGCTGTTTTTT. Its translation is CASSPDGSGELFF.

The V call is TRBV4-1, the J call TRBJ1-4; D is uncertain. The CDR3 is 17 amino acids. The V gene's germline CDR1 is MGHRA and CDR2 YSYEKL. V gave up 0 bases and J gave up 0 bases, with 11 bases separating them. The CDR3 DNA sequence: TGCGCCAGCAGCCAAGAGTGGAGTTCTGCAACTAATGAAAAACTGTTTTTT. Amino acid sequence: CASSQEWSSATNEKLFF.

This chain links TRBV6-5 with TRBJ1-1; TRBD1 aligns across 8 bases. CDR3 length equals 14 residues. With V trimmed by 6 bases and J by 4 bases, 7 bases remained unmatched. CDR1 is MNHEY and CDR2 is SVGAGI in the germline V gene. CDR3 in DNA: TGTGCCAGCAGACTACAGGGGGTGGGCACTGAAGCTTTCTTT. Residues: CASRLQGVGTEAFF.

The V call is TRBV6-6, the J call TRBJ2-4, with TRBD2 as a possible D gene (5 bases). The CDR3 sequence is 15 residues long. CDR1 and CDR2 from the germline V gene are MNHNY and SVGAGI (reference sequence). V was shortened by 7 bases and J by 0 bases, with 13 bases between the two germline ends. This CDR3 is CASMSDGIAKNIQYF. In DNA, the CDR3 is TGTGCCAGCATGTCGGACGGGATAGCCAAAAACATTCAGTACTTC.

The J gene is TRBJ2-7, the V gene TRBV24-1, with D unresolved. The CDR3 is 15 amino acids. Germline-derived CDR1 and CDR2 are KGHDR and SFDVKD. V lost 4 bases and J 3 bases, leaving 15 bases between the germline ends. The CDR3 loop is CATSENEDQSYEQYF. CDR3 nucleotide sequence: TGTGCCACCAGTGAGAACGAGGACCAAAGCTACGAGCAGTACTTC.

This chain joins TRBV29-1 and TRBJ1-5; no definite D call. The CDR3 totals 14 residues. Germline CDR1 reads SQVTM; CDR2 reads ANQGSEA. V lost 7 bases, J lost 2 bases, and 15 bases lay in between. The chain's CDR3 is CSATYGMGNQPQHF. For the CDR3, the DNA is TGCAGCGCGACTTATGGTATGGGCAATCAGCCCCAGCATTTT.

The table lists this clonotype with a few counts. The CDR3: CASTLGQGNSPLHF. The CDR3 nucleotides read TGCGCCAGCACCCTCGGACAGGGAAATTCACCCCTCCACTTT. The rearrangement joins TRBV5-1 to TRBJ1-6; 8 nucleotides line up with TRBD1. This CDR3 comprises 14 residues. Germline V gene lookup returns CDR1 SGHRS and CDR2 YFSETQ. J was trimmed by 7 bases and V by 6 bases; bases with no gene match: 6. Filled out from reference TRBV5-1 and TRBJ1-6, the complete variable domain reads KAGVTQTPRYLIKTRGQQVTLSCSPISGHRSVSWYQQTPGQGLQFLFEYFSETQRNKGNFPGRFSGRQFSNSRSEMNVSTLELGDSALYLCASTLGQGNSPLHFGNGTRLTVT.

This chain links TRBV2 with TRBJ1-2, with 9 nucleotides matching TRBD1. Germline V gene sequence: CDR1 SNHLY, CDR2 FYNNEI. There are 12 residues in the CDR3. Unmatched junction bases numbered 3, after V lost 6 bases and J lost 7 bases. The CDR3 region has the DNA TGTGCCAGCAGGGACAGGGGAGGTGGCTACACCTTC. The encoded protein is CASRDRGGGYTF. Filled out from reference TRBV2 and TRBJ1-2, the complete variable domain reads EPEVTQTPSHQVTQMGQEVILRCVPISNHLYFYWYRQILGQKVEFLVSFYNNEISEKSEIFDDQFSVERPDGSNFTLKIRSTKLEDSAMYFCASRDRGGGYTFGSGTRLTVV.

The rearrangement joins TRBV12-3 or TRBV12-4 to TRBJ2-7; possibly TRBD2 for D (5 bases). The CDR3 extends over 14 amino acids. V was shortened by 6 bases and J by 5 bases, with 17 bases between the two germline ends. In DNA form, the CDR3 reads TGTGCCAGCAGCCCGGACTCCCGAGCCCACGAGCAGTACTTC. This gives the protein CASSPDSRAHEQYF.

The sample holds a few counts of this clonotype. The rearrangement joins TRBV7-8 to TRBJ1-6, with D hard to call. Trimming took 1 base from V and 7 from J, leaving 11 bases between them. The germline CDR1 and CDR2 sequences are SGHVS and FQNEAQ. This CDR3 comprises 15 residues. The CDR3 DNA is TGTGCCAGCAGCTTAGTCCGACATGGCAATTCACCCCTCCACTTT. Residues: CASSLVRHGNSPLHF.

This clonotype appeared a few times. The chain has TRBV12-3 or TRBV12-4 and TRBJ2-2, with TRBD1 matching over 8 bases. The CDR3 has 15 residues. The ends lost 1 base at V and 5 bases at J; junction bases unmatched: 3. The DNA of the CDR3 is TGTGCCAGCAGTTTAGACAGGGGGAGAACCGGGGAGCTGTTTTTT. Its translation: CASSLDRGRTGELFF.

This clonotype was counted once. V is TRBV28 and J is TRBJ2-7, with a weak D call TRBD2 (6 bases). The germline CDR1 and CDR2 sequences are MDHEN and SYDVKM. Trimming took 9 bases from V and 3 from J, leaving 9 bases between them. This CDR3 region has 11 residues. The CDR3 nucleotides read TGTGCCAGTAGCGGCCACTACGAGCAGTACGTC. Its protein is CASSGHYEQYV.

The rearrangement uses TRBV6-1 and TRBJ2-7, with TRBD2 as a possible D gene (5 bases). Germline lookup yields CDR1 MNHNS and CDR2 SASEGT. The germline V and J ends were trimmed by 3 bases and 4 bases, with 16 bases remaining between them. This CDR3 has 15 amino acids. CDR3 nucleotides: TGTGCCAGCAGTGACACTAGGTCTCGGGAATACGAGCAGTACGTC. The encoded protein is CASSDTRSREYEQYV.